Following are 21 T cell receptor beta chains from one sample sequenced in a study of liver allograft versus peripheral blood T cells. Study information: Recipients' peripheral blood served as the comparator for T cell receptor repertoires in transplanted livers.

TCRdb recomputed calls from the reads with MiXCR, one row per CDR3 protein. The sample shows 6,000 to 8,000 distinct CDR3 sequences, about a fifth of them seen only once. These TCRs come from a human patient who had a liver transplant. The graft donor may have contributed some T cells.

Judged by abundance, this clonotype is medium-sized. V and J are TRBV24-1 and TRBJ2-3; 12 positions match TRBD1. V trimming: 3 bases; J trimming: 5 bases; junction bases outside the gene matches: 8. Germline loops: CDR1 KGHDR, CDR2 SFDVKD. This CDR3 comprises 17 residues. CDR3 in DNA: TGTGCCACCAGTGATCCGCCGGGACAGGGGGCGGGAGATACGCAGTATTTT. It yields the protein CATSDPPGQGAGDTQYF.

Many counts were recorded for this clonotype. The chain carries TRBV5-6 and TRBJ2-3; perhaps TRBD1 as D (5 bases). The CDR3 totals 14 residues. Per the germline V gene, CDR1 is SGHDT and CDR2 is YYEEEE. V was trimmed by 4 bases and J by 0 bases, leaving 9 bases between them. For the CDR3, the DNA is TGTGCCAGCAGCCGACAGCCCAGCACAGATACGCAGTATTTT. Translated: CASSRQPSTDTQYF.

The chain has TRBV7-2 and TRBJ2-2, with D perhaps TRBD1 (5 bases). Trimming took 3 bases from V and 5 from J, leaving 10 bases between them. Germline CDR1 SGHTA, CDR2 FQGNSA. This CDR3 region has 14 residues. CDR3 DNA sequence: TGTGCCAGCAGCTTTTTAGGGGAAACCGGGGAGCTGTTTTTT. Translation: CASSFLGETGELFF.

This clonotype is medium-sized (0.01 to 0.1%) by share. The chain carries TRBV18 and TRBJ2-5; D call uncertain. Germline V gives CDR1 KGHSH, CDR2 LQKENI. The CDR3 is made up of 11 amino acids. V gave up 5 bases and J gave up 1 base, with 2 bases separating them. CDR3 sequence: CASSSQETQYF. The CDR3 region has the DNA TGTGCCAGCTCAAGCCAAGAGACCCAGTACTTC.

This clonotype is labeled medium-sized. V is TRBV6-5 and J is TRBJ1-5; D unclear. The CDR3 has 13 amino acids. Germline CDR1 reads MNHEY; CDR2 reads SVGAGI. V lost 2 bases and J lost 3, with 5 bases in between. This chain's CDR3 is CASSYSSNQPQHF. The CDR3 DNA reads as TGTGCCAGCAGTTACAGTTCCAATCAGCCCCAGCATTTT.

The chain joins TRBV28 to TRBJ2-5; D uncertain. The length of the CDR3 is 15 residues. V shed 4 bases and J shed 2 bases, with 14 bases lying between them. Germline loops: CDR1 MDHEN, CDR2 SYDVKM. In DNA, the CDR3 is TGTGCCAGCAGTTCCGAATCAGAGAAACAAGAGACCCAGTACTTC. It specifies CASSSESEKQETQYF.

Relative to its sample, this clonotype is medium-sized. The chain links TRBV7-2 to TRBJ2-7; D not resolved. V was pared by 1 base and J by 2 bases, with 6 bases between. This CDR3 spans 13 amino acids. The germline gives CDR1 SGHTA, CDR2 FQGNSA. The CDR3 loop is CASSLGDAYEQYF. The CDR3 DNA reads as TGTGCCAGCAGCTTAGGCGATGCCTACGAGCAGTACTTC.

By share, this clonotype ranks as medium-sized (0.01 to 0.1%). J is TRBJ1-1 and V is TRBV6-1, with no clear D. CDR1 is MNHNS and CDR2 is SASEGT in the germline V gene. V lost 1 base, J lost 5 bases, and 11 bases lay in between. This CDR3 contains 14 residues. As DNA, the CDR3 is TGTGCCAGCAGTGAAGAAAGAAGGCTGACTGAAGCTTTCTTT. The encoded protein is CASSEERRLTEAFF.

This clonotype is medium-sized (0.01 to 0.1%) within its sample. V and J are TRBV18 and TRBJ2-7, with 9 bases aligning to TRBD1. CDR1 is KGHSH and CDR2 is LQKENI in the germline V gene. V was clipped by 1 base and J by 1 base; unmatched bases: 2. The CDR3 sequence is 15 residues long. DNA for the CDR3: TGTGCCAGCTCACCACTGGGACAGGGATCCTACGAGCAGTACTTC. This sequence encodes CASSPLGQGSYEQYF.

The table lists this clonotype with many counts. The chain couples TRBV7-2 to TRBJ1-3; D may be TRBD1 (6 bases). The CDR3 extends over 16 amino acids. Per the germline V gene, CDR1 is SGHTA and CDR2 is FQGNSA. V was pared by 5 bases and J by 0 bases, with 14 bases between. CDR3 protein: CASSRQRGSSGNTIYF. In DNA form, the CDR3 reads TGTGCCAGCAGCCGACAAAGGGGGAGCTCTGGAAACACCATATATTTT.

The rearrangement joins TRBV20-1 to TRBJ1-5; weak D call: TRBD1 (6 bases). Trimming stripped 6 bases from V and 2 bases from J, with 8 bases between. CDR3 length: 12 residues. From germline, CDR1 is DFQATT and CDR2 SNEGSKA (reference sequence). As DNA, the CDR3 is TGCAGTGCCTCAGGGGGCAATCAGCCCCAGCATTTT. Translating gives CSASGGNQPQHF.

This chain connects TRBV10-3 to TRBJ1-5; a weak D match, TRBD1 (6 bases). Looked up from germline, CDR1 is ENHRY and CDR2 is SYGVKD. The CDR3 sequence is 15 residues long. Trimming removed 7 bases at V and 6 bases at J, with 19 bases between. The CDR3 spells CAIKPGVGAGQPQHF. DNA of the CDR3: TGTGCCATCAAGCCCGGGGTGGGGGCTGGTCAGCCCCAGCATTTT.

In its sample, this clonotype was seen many times. The chain employs TRBV20-1 and TRBJ1-2; possible D gene TRBD1, 5 bases. CDR1 and CDR2 from the germline V gene are DFQATT and SNEGSKA (reference sequence). V lost 5 bases to trimming and J lost 8 bases, with 15 bases between them. There are 12 residues in the CDR3. The CDR3, as DNA: TGCAGTGCTGGACCCTGGGGGAAGGGCTACACCTTC. Translation: CSAGPWGKGYTF.

With respect to this clonotype: At one boundary the junction diverges from the germline segment, which might be a read error. DNA for the CDR3: TGCGCCAGCAGTGAGTCGACTAGCGGTTACACAGATACGCAGTATTTT. It is translated as CASSESTSGYTDTQYF. The chain combines TRBV6-5 with TRBJ2-3; 9 bases line up with TRBD2. CDR3 length equals 16 residues. CDR1 and CDR2 from the germline V gene are MNHEY and SVGAGI.

This clonotype was detected only once. The chain links TRBV27 to TRBJ2-2; 9 nucleotides agree with TRBD2. The J segment lost 6 bases and the V segment lost 2 bases, leaving 4 bases of the junction unmatched. CDR3 length equals 15 residues. The germline V gene encodes CDR1 MNHEY and CDR2 SMNVEV (reference sequence). DNA of the CDR3: TGTGCCAGCAGTTTACTGCGGGAGGGCCCCGGGGAGCTGTTTTTT. Residues: CASSLLREGPGELFF.

The chain uses TRBV9 and TRBJ2-2; TRBD2 matches 13 bases. This CDR3 contains 17 residues. CDR1 SGDLS and CDR2 YYNGEE come from the germline V gene. After removal of 2 bases from V and 5 bases from J, the junction contained 6 bases not matched to a gene. CDR3 coding DNA: TGTGCCAGCAGCGTTACTAGCGGGGGGGCCGAAACCGGGGAGCTGTTTTTT. It translates to CASSVTSGGAETGELFF.

This clonotype was detected a few times. The chain has TRBV20-1 and TRBJ1-2, with D possibly matching TRBD1 (5 bases). The CDR3 covers 11 residues. V lost 5 bases, J lost 4 bases, and 8 bases lay in between. Germline lookup yields CDR1 DFQATT and CDR2 SNEGSKA (reference sequence). CDR3 DNA sequence: TGCAGTGCTCAGACAGTCTATGGCTACACCTTC. This codes for CSAQTVYGYTF.

This clonotype is medium-sized by share. The rearrangement links TRBV19 to TRBJ1-5, with D hard to call. CDR1 is LNHDA and CDR2 is SQIVND in the germline V gene (reference sequence). V gave up 1 base and J gave up 7 bases, with 23 bases separating them. The CDR3 contains 18 residues. The CDR3 protein is CASSIVVWRRGSGQPQHF. The CDR3 region has the DNA TGTGCCAGTAGTATAGTTGTTTGGAGGCGGGGTTCGGGGCAGCCCCAGCATTTT.

By share, this clonotype counts as medium-sized (0.01 to 0.1%). The chain couples TRBV27 to TRBJ2-2; unclear D gene. V lost 6 bases and J 0 bases, leaving 8 bases between the germline ends. Germline CDR1 reads MNHEY; CDR2 reads SMNVEV (reference sequence). The CDR3 runs 14 residues. The CDR3 protein is CASRQVANTGELFF. The CDR3 DNA reads as TGTGCCAGCAGGCAGGTAGCGAACACCGGGGAGCTGTTTTTT.

This clonotype is termed medium-sized. The chain recombines TRBV6-6 with TRBJ1-1; 8 bases fit TRBD1. The CDR3 has 14 amino acids. The germline gives CDR1 MNHNY, CDR2 SVGAGI (reference sequence). V trimming: 0 bases; J trimming: 7 bases; junction bases outside the gene matches: 4. CDR3 bases: TGTGCCAGCAGTTACTCGAGCACAGGGGGTGAAGCTTTCTTT. Protein: CASSYSSTGGEAFF.

This clonotype was seen ten or more times. The chain couples TRBV20-1 to TRBJ1-1; unclear D gene. Germline V CDR1 and CDR2: DFQATT, SNEGSKA (reference sequence). The CDR3 has 14 amino acids. The germline V and J ends were trimmed by 1 base and 7 bases, with 16 bases remaining between them. This chain's CDR3 is CSARVAFGRFEAFF. In DNA, the CDR3 is TGCAGTGCTAGAGTGGCCTTCGGACGGTTTGAAGCTTTCTTT.